A selection of T cell receptor beta chains follows, all from one sample in a study of spatial heterogeneity in lung cancer. Using its own MiXCR run on the 5' RACE reads, TCRdb lists one record per CDR3 protein. Here the sample spans about 26,000 distinct CDR3 sequences, roughly 6% being singletons. The sample in question was PBMCs, obtained at follow-up. The receptor source for this set is a male donor with early-stage non-small cell lung cancer. The CDR3 runs from the conserved cysteine through the conserved F or W. Each record gives: clone size, D gene, J gene, V gene, CDR3 protein, CDR3 DNA. A D gene is named only where the DNA matches it firmly. Only part of the rows carry a size: once, few, many, or a class if the clone is expanded.

clone_size: many
d_call: .
j_call: TRBJ2-2
v_call: TRBV4-3
cdr3_aa: CASSQDENYVLNTGELFF
cdr3_nt: TGCGCCAGCAGCCAAGATGAGAATTACGTACTGAACACCGGGGAGCTGTTTTTT

clone_size: many
d_call: .
j_call: TRBJ2-1
v_call: TRBV2
cdr3_aa: CASSPIFLNEQFF
cdr3_nt: TGTGCCAGCAGCCCTATATTTCTCAATGAGCAGTTCTTC

clone_size: many
d_call: .
j_call: TRBJ1-5
v_call: TRBV27
cdr3_aa: CASSLRPREPQHF
cdr3_nt: TGTGCCAGCAGTCTCAGACCCCGGGAGCCCCAGCATTTT

clone_size: many
d_call: .
j_call: TRBJ2-7
v_call: TRBV5-4
cdr3_aa: CASSPKPNTHEQYF
cdr3_nt: TGTGCCAGCAGCCCTAAACCAAATACCCACGAGCAGTACTTC

clone_size: many
d_call: .
j_call: TRBJ2-2
v_call: TRBV4-3
cdr3_aa: CASSQDYLTGELFF
cdr3_nt: TGCGCCAGCAGCCAAGACTACCTCACCGGGGAGCTGTTTTTT

clone_size: many
d_call: TRBD2
j_call: TRBJ2-1
v_call: TRBV2
cdr3_aa: CASGFAGDEQFF
cdr3_nt: TGTGCCAGCGGATTTGCGGGAGACGAGCAGTTCTTC

clone_size: many
d_call: .
j_call: TRBJ1-4
v_call: TRBV19
cdr3_aa: CASEGLTGEKLFF
cdr3_nt: TGTGCCAGCGAGGGTCTTACGGGTGAAAAACTGTTTTTT

clone_size: .
d_call: .
j_call: TRBJ1-1
v_call: TRBV12-3/TRBV12-4
cdr3_aa: CASSLGVMAEAFF
cdr3_nt: TGTGCCAGCAGTTTAGGGGTTATGGCTGAAGCTTTCTTT

clone_size: few
d_call: TRBD1
j_call: TRBJ1-6
v_call: TRBV27
cdr3_aa: CASSLPPYRGSPPLHF
cdr3_nt: TGTGCCAGCAGTTTACCGCCCTACAGGGGTAGTCCACCCCTCCACTTT

clone_size: .
d_call: .
j_call: TRBJ2-5
v_call: TRBV7-6
cdr3_aa: CASSLGGSQETQYF
cdr3_nt: TGTGCCAGCTCCCTTGGGGGTAGCCAAGAGACCCAGTACTTC

clone_size: many
d_call: TRBD1
j_call: TRBJ1-2
v_call: TRBV5-1
cdr3_aa: CASSFRDRSGYTF
cdr3_nt: TGCGCCAGCAGCTTCCGGGACAGGAGTGGCTACACCTTC

clone_size: many
d_call: .
j_call: TRBJ1-1
v_call: TRBV20-1
cdr3_aa: CSASNSGGSDTEAFF
cdr3_nt: TGCAGTGCTAGTAATTCGGGGGGCTCGGACACTGAAGCTTTCTTT

clone_size: many
d_call: .
j_call: TRBJ2-1
v_call: TRBV7-3
cdr3_aa: CASSLNSGVNEQFF
cdr3_nt: TGTGCCAGCAGCTTAAACTCGGGAGTCAATGAGCAGTTCTTC

clone_size: .
d_call: .
j_call: TRBJ2-5
v_call: TRBV6-2/TRBV6-3
cdr3_aa: CASSSSQGRGQETQYF
cdr3_nt: TGTGCCAGCAGTTCCTCACAGGGAAGGGGCCAAGAGACCCAGTACTTC

clone_size: many
d_call: TRBD2
j_call: TRBJ2-3
v_call: TRBV20-1
cdr3_aa: CIAHGGAGDTQYF
cdr3_nt: TGCATAGCACACGGGGGGGCCGGAGATACGCAGTATTTT

clone_size: many
d_call: .
j_call: TRBJ2-3
v_call: TRBV14
cdr3_aa: CASSRFTDTQYF
cdr3_nt: TGTGCCAGCAGCCGGTTTACAGATACGCAGTATTTT

clone_size: many
d_call: .
j_call: TRBJ2-3
v_call: TRBV7-9
cdr3_aa: CASSSPVLADTQYF
cdr3_nt: TGTGCCAGCAGCTCCCCTGTGTTGGCAGATACGCAGTATTTT

clone_size: many
d_call: .
j_call: TRBJ1-2
v_call: TRBV11-2
cdr3_aa: CASSLDPGNYGYTF
cdr3_nt: TGTGCCAGCAGCTTAGATCCAGGGAACTATGGCTACACCTTC

clone_size: many
d_call: .
j_call: TRBJ2-2
v_call: TRBV11-2
cdr3_aa: CASSLAPQSTNTGELFF
cdr3_nt: TGTGCCAGCAGCTTAGCTCCACAGAGTACGAACACCGGGGAGCTGTTTTTT

clone_size: .
d_call: .
j_call: TRBJ2-3
v_call: TRBV7-2
cdr3_aa: CASSLKQMGPDTQYF
cdr3_nt: TGTGCCAGCAGCTTGAAGCAGATGGGGCCCGATACGCAGTATTTT

clone_size: .
d_call: .
j_call: TRBJ2-2
v_call: TRBV5-1
cdr3_aa: CANSLRSGQNTGELFF
cdr3_nt: TGCGCCAACAGCTTACGGAGCGGGCAGAACACCGGGGAGCTGTTTTTT

clone_size: many
d_call: .
j_call: TRBJ1-5
v_call: TRBV4-3
cdr3_aa: CASSQDRGPKPQHF
cdr3_nt: TGCGCCAGCAGCCAAGATAGGGGACCGAAGCCCCAGCATTTT

clone_size: many
d_call: TRBD1
j_call: TRBJ1-1
v_call: TRBV7-2
cdr3_aa: CASSQTAGQTEAFF
cdr3_nt: TGTGCCAGCAGCCAAACGGCGGGACAGACTGAAGCTTTCTTT

clone_size: many
d_call: .
j_call: TRBJ1-5
v_call: TRBV21-1
cdr3_aa: CASSKSPWDRDQPQHF
cdr3_nt: TGTGCCAGCAGCAAATCCCCGTGGGACCGGGATCAGCCCCAGCATTTT

clone_size: few
d_call: .
j_call: TRBJ2-6
v_call: TRBV29-1
cdr3_aa: CSAGAGQGRAGANVLTF
cdr3_nt: TGCAGCGCAGGGGCGGGGCAGGGGAGGGCTGGGGCCAACGTCCTGACTTTC

clone_size: many
d_call: .
j_call: TRBJ2-5
v_call: TRBV7-8
cdr3_aa: CASSLGAVQETQYF
cdr3_nt: TGTGCCAGCAGCTTGGGGGCCGTCCAAGAGACCCAGTACTTC

clone_size: many
d_call: TRBD1
j_call: TRBJ1-5
v_call: TRBV12-3/TRBV12-4
cdr3_aa: CASSRDSLSNQPQHF
cdr3_nt: TGTGCCAGCAGCCGGGACAGTTTAAGCAATCAGCCCCAGCATTTT

clone_size: few
d_call: .
j_call: TRBJ2-1
v_call: TRBV5-1
cdr3_aa: CASSFSGSDVNEQFF
cdr3_nt: TGCGCCAGCAGCTTCTCAGGGTCTGATGTCAATGAGCAGTTCTTC

clone_size: many
d_call: .
j_call: TRBJ1-1
v_call: TRBV29-1
cdr3_aa: CSVERGFGEAFF
cdr3_nt: TGCAGCGTTGAAAGGGGATTTGGTGAAGCTTTCTTT

clone_size: few
d_call: .
j_call: TRBJ1-4
v_call: TRBV2
cdr3_aa: CASSNLRTRSRAANEKLFF
cdr3_nt: TGTGCCAGCAGTAACCTCCGGACTAGGTCTAGAGCAGCTAATGAAAAACTGTTTTTT

clone_size: few
d_call: TRBD1
j_call: TRBJ2-7
v_call: TRBV11-2
cdr3_aa: CASSFGQAREQYF
cdr3_nt: TGTGCCAGCAGCTTCGGACAGGCAAGGGAGCAGTACTTC

clone_size: many
d_call: .
j_call: TRBJ2-6
v_call: TRBV19
cdr3_aa: CASSMGRQNSGANVLTF
cdr3_nt: TGTGCCAGTAGTATGGGGAGGCAGAACTCTGGGGCCAACGTCCTGACTTTC

clone_size: many
d_call: TRBD1
j_call: TRBJ2-3
v_call: TRBV11-3
cdr3_aa: CASSWSGTGGPDTQYF
cdr3_nt: TGTGCCAGCAGCTGGTCCGGGACAGGGGGGCCAGATACGCAGTATTTT

clone_size: many
d_call: TRBD2
j_call: TRBJ2-3
v_call: TRBV6-5
cdr3_aa: CASSYGSGDFTDTQYF
cdr3_nt: TGTGCCAGCAGTTACGGGAGCGGGGATTTCACAGATACGCAGTATTTT

clone_size: many
d_call: .
j_call: TRBJ2-2
v_call: TRBV7-3
cdr3_aa: CASSLTTTRTGELFF
cdr3_nt: TGTGCCAGCAGCTTAACAACGACGCGCACCGGGGAGCTGTTTTTT

clone_size: many
d_call: .
j_call: TRBJ2-2
v_call: TRBV27
cdr3_aa: CASSLLWSGELFF
cdr3_nt: TGTGCCAGCAGTTTATTGTGGTCCGGGGAGCTGTTTTTT

clone_size: many
d_call: TRBD2
j_call: TRBJ2-5
v_call: TRBV11-2
cdr3_aa: CASSLDFSSGVQETQYF
cdr3_nt: TGTGCCAGCAGCTTAGATTTTTCTAGCGGGGTACAAGAGACCCAGTACTTC

clone_size: many
d_call: TRBD1
j_call: TRBJ1-2
v_call: TRBV13
cdr3_aa: CASSAQGDYGYTF
cdr3_nt: TGTGCCAGCAGCGCTCAGGGGGACTATGGCTACACCTTC

clone_size: many
d_call: .
j_call: TRBJ1-6
v_call: TRBV10-2
cdr3_aa: CASSERQAGSPLHF
cdr3_nt: TGCGCCAGCAGTGAGAGACAGGCGGGTTCACCCCTCCACTTT

clone_size: many
d_call: .
j_call: TRBJ2-1
v_call: TRBV10-3
cdr3_aa: CAISGISGGSEQFF
cdr3_nt: TGTGCCATCAGTGGTATTTCGGGTGGAAGTGAGCAGTTCTTC

clone_size: .
d_call: .
j_call: TRBJ1-1
v_call: TRBV10-3
cdr3_aa: CAISEYNGPNTEAFF
cdr3_nt: TGTGCCATCAGTGAGTATAATGGGCCGAACACTGAAGCTTTCTTT

clone_size: few
d_call: .
j_call: TRBJ1-3
v_call: TRBV9
cdr3_aa: CASSSTHSCGNTIYF
cdr3_nt: TGTGCCAGCAGCTCGACTCACTCCTGTGGAAACACCATATATTTT

clone_size: many
d_call: .
j_call: TRBJ2-1
v_call: TRBV7-9
cdr3_aa: CASIPGRVSYNEQFF
cdr3_nt: TGTGCCAGCATCCCGGGGCGGGTCTCCTACAATGAGCAGTTCTTC

clone_size: many
d_call: TRBD2
j_call: TRBJ2-1
v_call: TRBV5-1
cdr3_aa: CASALALAGGREQFF
cdr3_nt: TGCGCCAGCGCCCTCGCTCTAGCGGGAGGTAGGGAGCAGTTCTTC

clone_size: many
d_call: .
j_call: TRBJ1-2
v_call: TRBV24-1
cdr3_aa: CATSDYHVEGPGGYTF
cdr3_nt: TGTGCCACCAGTGATTATCACGTCGAGGGGCCCGGAGGCTACACCTTC

clone_size: many
d_call: .
j_call: TRBJ1-2
v_call: TRBV27
cdr3_aa: CASSLGTGGIPLGGYTF
cdr3_nt: TGTGCCAGCAGTTTAGGTACTGGAGGGATCCCCCTCGGAGGCTACACCTTC